The entry below describes one T cell receptor (beta chain). Its antigen is unknown. Base qualities were left out, and no much larger clone turns up one base away. Library generation was performed with 5' RACE. The reads were generated on an Illumina HiSeq 2500. A second PCR of about 7 to 12 cycles was run with a J-beta primer mix and a sample-barcoded 5' primer. A template-switch 5' adaptor carrying 12 random nucleotides introduced a unique molecular identifier onto each TCR beta cDNA molecule. Each sample yielded at least 3 million CDR3-containing paired-end reads. All of the RNA was converted into first-strand cDNA using the Mint cDNA synthesis kit, with a TRBC-specific oligonucleotide serving as the primer. After uracil-DNA glycosylase treatment, a first 18-cycle PCR used universal primers M1SS and BC2_uni_R on all cDNA. The paper's data handling went like this. Each sample was normalized by randomly selecting 1 million high-quality reads, each carrying a distinct molecular identifier. Reads with shared molecular identifiers were discarded instead of being binned into consensus sequences. MiTCR, with a Q25 quality threshold and the strictest error-elimination algorithm, was used for CDR3 identification, clonotype clustering and error correction. Lower-bound total TCR beta diversity was estimated with a nonparametric unseen species model using Euler transformation. TCRdb itself trimmed the public reads at Q25 with fastp, ran MiXCR and retained productive beta chains. Duplicate CDR3 protein sequences are folded into a single record with the most common DNA and genes. The V and J calls come from TCRdb's annotation, not from the publication. The sample yields fewer than 900,000 distinct CDR3 sequences; about half were counted once. The leading ten clones occupy roughly 34% of the sample.

This record belongs to a study of blood T cells in healthy people across ages (dated by TCRdb to between 2014 and 2016). About the study as a whole: Template switching captured roughly one uniquely barcoded TCR beta cDNA molecule per two T cells in model experiments. To track age-related changes in TCR beta repertoire diversity, the study relied on deep sequencing normalized with unique cDNA molecular identifiers. For two donors (one aged 18 to 29 and one aged 80 or older), the study analyzed two additional independent replicas of 1 million unique cDNA reads from the same blood draw. Four age groups were formed from the donors: young (average approximately 15 years), middle-aged (approximately 41), aged (approximately 60) and long-lived (around 82). Donors of different ages were randomly distributed across sequencing lanes to avoid experimental bias.

The approximately 40 donors, aged roughly 6 to 100 years, were systemically healthy Caucasian individuals from Russia. About 10 milliliters of peripheral blood were collected from each donor into EDTA-treated Vacutainer tubes. PBMCs were isolated by Ficoll-Paque density-gradient centrifugation, with at least 6 million obtained per sample. Total RNA was extracted from PBMCs with Trizol reagent, with at least 5 micrograms obtained per sample. Naive CD45RAhigh/CD27high T cell percentages were measured by flow cytometry on a PBMC aliquot from every donor. What the research found in general, with its limitations: The CMV infection status of donors was not known, potentially confounding age-related changes in expanded clonotypes. There was a strong correlation between observed TCR beta diversity and the percentage of naive T cells measured by flow cytometry. Bulk unsorted PBMC profiling prevented conclusive comparison of naive and antigen-experienced compartments. Estimates of total diversity based on one million sequenced T cells were regarded as lower bounds and as underestimates. Observed TCR beta diversity per million T cells fell roughly linearly with age, and a significant reduction was already apparent by age roughly 41. Compared with the aged group, the long-lived group had more naive CD4+ T cells, fewer expanded clones and increased TCR diversity, suggesting age selection.

Trimming at the junction amounts to 4 bases on V and 4 bases on J, and the germline ends lie 11 bases apart. The CDR3 starts with the cysteine, ends with the phenylalanine, and has 14 residues. The entry retains the CDR3 DNA only, 42 bases that are in frame from base 1. CDR1 and CDR2 are read off the germline V gene as KGHDR and SFDVKD. The sequence derives from an older woman in good health. The specimen sequenced was blood. This chain is built from TRBV24-1 and TRBJ2-3; the D segment could be TRBD2, given 5 matching bases. This receptor carries the CDR3 CATSDHLLADTQYF. The nucleotide sequence reads TGTGCCACCAGTGACCACCTACTAGCAGATACGCAGTATTTT.